This TCR beta chain was retrieved from a study of cytomegalovirus exposure and HLA in healthy donors. Overall study: The 95 to 150 validation repertoires used the same platform as the 666 first-cohort repertoires, a later analysis reported.

The V gene's germline CDR1 is SEHNR and CDR2 FQNEAQ (reference sequence). The length of the CDR3 is 15 residues. V gave up 2 bases and J gave up 3 bases, with 13 bases separating them. Profiling relied on immunoSEQ multiplex PCR, and the TCRdb table lists in-frame clones only, not all of them. The sample records roughly 100,000 clones, about 85% being singletons. These donors were members of the 120-subject validation cohort, a group separate from the roughly 670-subject first cohort. The sequencing sample was made of PBMCs. The clonotype was recovered from a man in his late teens or twenties in good health and CMV-seropositive. This chain joins TRBV7-9 and TRBJ2-5, with D tentatively TRBD2 (5 bases). This CDR3 is CASSLSDYRKETQYF. The DNA for the CDR3 is TGTGCCAGCAGCTTAAGTGACTACCGAAAAGAGACCCAGTACTTC.